The 25 T cell receptor beta chains reported below all come from one sample, sequenced in a study of OX40 agonist ivuxolimab in advanced cancers. Libraries were prepared by immunoSEQ multiplex PCR; TCRdb keeps only in-frame clonotypes and omits some of them. The sample includes about 79,000 clones, roughly 94% of them seen just once. The material was CD4+ or CD8+ T cells sorted from blood, obtained in a trial of the OX40 agonist ivuxolimab. The source is an adult with an advanced solid tumor such as melanoma, head and neck, liver or kidney cancer.

J is TRBJ2-1 and V is TRBV4-3; D tentatively reads TRBD1 or TRBD2 (5 bases each). Germline CDR1 is LGHNA and CDR2 is YSLEER. The CDR3 has 15 residues. V shed 0 bases and J shed 10 bases, with 16 bases lying between them. This CDR3 reads CASSQDSGLAWEQFF. The DNA for the CDR3 is TGCGCCAGCAGCCAAGATTCGGGGCTAGCATGGGAGCAGTTCTTC.

The rearrangement joins TRBV27 to TRBJ2-7, with 16 nucleotides matching TRBD2. This CDR3 spans 14 amino acids. Germline loops: CDR1 MNHEY, CDR2 SMNVEV (reference sequence). The V and J ends lost 5 bases and 11 bases, in that order; junction bases with no gene match: 6. The CDR3 is CASSPGTSGGDKYF. The CDR3 DNA reads as TGTGCCAGCAGTCCCGGGACTAGCGGGGGGGATAAGTACTTC.

The chain uses TRBV5-6 and TRBJ2-7; D remains unclear. Trimming stripped 2 bases from V and 1 base from J, with 10 bases between. Germline V lookup: CDR1 SGHDT, CDR2 YYEEEE. This CDR3 spans 14 amino acids. CDR3 DNA sequence: TGTGCCAGCAGCTTTAGGGTTAAGTCCTACGAGCAGTACTTC. This sequence encodes CASSFRVKSYEQYF.

This chain joins TRBV11-2 and TRBJ2-7; 13 bases line up with TRBD2. The CDR3 consists of 15 residues. V trimming: 4 bases; J trimming: 4 bases; junction bases outside the gene matches: 4. In germline, CDR1 is SGHAT, CDR2 FQNNGV. DNA for the CDR3: TGTGCCAGCAGCTCCCCGACTAGCGGGAGGTACGAGCAGTACTTC. Protein sequence: CASSSPTSGRYEQYF.

The chain joins TRBV29-1 to TRBJ1-1; 8 bases are shared with TRBD1. The germline V gene encodes CDR1 SQVTM and CDR2 ANQGSEA. CDR3 length: 12 amino acids. V lost 6 bases, J lost 3 bases, and 3 bases stayed unmatched. CDR3 nucleotides: TGCAGCGTACAGACAGGGGACACTGAAGCTTTCTTT. Its translation: CSVQTGDTEAFF.

The J gene is TRBJ1-2, the V gene TRBV11-1; 7 bases are shared with TRBD1. The CDR3 is made up of 14 amino acids. The V segment lost 1 base and the J segment 7 bases; nucleotides outside the gene matches: 6. Germline CDR1 is SGHAT and CDR2 is FQDESV (reference sequence). This CDR3 is CASSLGDRLLGYTF. The DNA for the CDR3 is TGTGCCAGCAGCTTAGGGGACAGACTTCTTGGCTACACCTTC.

The chain combines TRBV5-1 with TRBJ2-7, with TRBD1 identical over 10 bases. CDR1 and CDR2 (germline): SGHRS, YFSETQ. V shed 4 bases, J shed 2 bases, and the junction held 6 bases outside the gene matches. The CDR3 has 15 amino acids. CDR3 coding DNA: TGCGCCAGCAGCCCCTGGGACAGGGGAACCTACGAGCAGTACTTC. Translating gives CASSPWDRGTYEQYF.

V and J are TRBV7-8 and TRBJ2-1, with TRBD2 identical over 8 bases. Germline values: CDR1 SGHVS, CDR2 FQNEAQ. The CDR3 spans 16 residues. Trimming at V came to 5 bases and at J to 1 base, leaving 7 bases not matched to a gene. CDR3 sequence reads: CASSPPSSGSYNEQFF. DNA for the CDR3: TGTGCCAGCAGCCCGCCCTCTAGCGGGTCCTACAATGAGCAGTTCTTC. Combining the CDR3 with reference TRBV7-8 and TRBJ2-1 gives the whole variable domain GAGVSQSPRYKVAKRGQDVALRCDPISGHVSLFWYQQALGQGPEFLTYFQNEAQLDKSGLPSDRFFAERPEGSVSTLKIQRTQQEDSAVYLCASSPPSSGSYNEQFFGPGTRLTVL.

The CDR3 reads CASSQKTGANYGYTF. CDR3 DNA sequence: TGCGCCAGCAGCCAAAAGACAGGAGCTAACTATGGCTACACCTTC. This chain connects TRBV4-1 to TRBJ1-2, with TRBD1 as a possible D gene (6 bases). With 2 bases removed from V and 0 bases from J, the gap between germline ends came to 10 bases. The CDR3 is 15 amino acids. Germline CDR1 reads MGHRA; CDR2 reads YSYEKL.

J is TRBJ1-6 and V is TRBV9; D not certain. CDR1 is SGDLS, CDR2 YYNGEE, per germline. The CDR3 is 14 residues long. The V end lost 0 bases, the J end lost 4 bases, and 5 bases lay between the germline ends. CDR3 nucleotides: TGTGCCAGCAGCGTAGATGGTTATAATTCACCCCTCCACTTT. Its protein product is CASSVDGYNSPLHF.

The rearrangement links TRBV4-1 to TRBJ2-5; 8 bases match TRBD1. The germline V gene encodes CDR1 MGHRA and CDR2 YSYEKL. V was pared by 2 bases and J by 2 bases, with 4 bases of the junction left unmatched. This CDR3 has 15 amino acids. CDR3 sequence: CASSQHRGAQETQYF. CDR3 DNA: TGCGCCAGCAGCCAACACAGGGGGGCACAAGAGACCCAGTACTTC.

The chain couples TRBV2 to TRBJ1-5; the match to TRBD1 covers 8 bases. J was trimmed by 0 bases and V by 6 bases; bases with no gene match: 1. Germline CDR1 and CDR2: SNHLY and FYNNEI. CDR3 length: 14 amino acids. This chain's CDR3 is CASRGQGSNQPQHF. Here the CDR3 DNA reads TGTGCCAGCAGAGGACAGGGTAGCAATCAGCCCCAGCATTTT.

This chain uses TRBV28 with TRBJ2-7; D is possibly TRBD1 (5 bases). This CDR3 region has 13 residues. From germline, CDR1 is MDHEN and CDR2 SYDVKM. Trimming pared 8 bases from V and 0 bases from J, leaving 11 bases between. CDR3 amino acids: CASQDRNSYEQYF. The CDR3 DNA is TGTGCCAGCCAAGACAGAAACTCCTACGAGCAGTACTTC. Full variable domain (outside the CDR3, taken from reference TRBV28 and TRBJ2-7): DVKVTQSSRYLVKRTGEKVFLECVQDMDHENMFWYRQDPGLGLRLIYFSYDVKMKEKGDIPEGYSVSREKKERFSLILESASTNQTSMYLCASQDRNSYEQYFGPGTRLTVT.

Here the CDR3 reads CASSPPNQPQHF. CDR3 coding DNA: TGTGCCAGCAGCCCCCCCAATCAGCCCCAGCATTTT. The rearrangement links TRBV7-9 to TRBJ1-5, with D unresolved. This CDR3 region has 12 residues. V was clipped by 5 bases and J by 3 bases, with 5 bases between them. Germline CDR1 is SEHNR and CDR2 is FQNEAQ (reference sequence). The whole variable domain, remainder taken from reference TRBV7-9 and TRBJ1-5, is DTGVSQNPRHKITKRGQNVTFRCDPISEHNRLYWYRQTLGQGPEFLTYFQNEAQLEKSRLLSDRFSAERPKGSFSTLEIQRTEQGDSAMYLCASSPPNQPQHFGDGTRLSIL.

This sequence joins TRBV28 and TRBJ1-6, with 7 bases that match TRBD1. Trimming cost V 6 bases and J 7 bases; bases outside gene matches: 6. Per germline, CDR1 MDHEN and CDR2 SYDVKM. The CDR3 contains 14 residues. The chain's CDR3 is CASRQGFVNSPLHF. In nucleotides, the CDR3 is TGTGCCAGCAGACAGGGGTTCGTCAATTCACCCCTCCACTTT.

J is TRBJ2-7 and V is TRBV6-5; D is perhaps TRBD1 (5 bases). CDR1 MNHEY and CDR2 SVGAGI come from the germline V gene. The CDR3 extends over 15 amino acids. The ends were cut back, 0 bases at V and 2 bases at J, with 11 bases in the middle. Here the CDR3 reads CASSYSSSGTYEQYF. The CDR3 DNA is TGTGCCAGCAGTTACTCGTCTTCAGGGACCTACGAGCAGTACTTC.

The rearrangement links TRBV2 to TRBJ2-5; D may match TRBD1 or TRBD2 (5 bases each). V gave up 5 bases and J gave up 2 bases, with 15 bases separating them. Per the germline V gene, CDR1 is SNHLY and CDR2 is FYNNEI. The CDR3 covers 15 residues. The DNA of the CDR3 is TGTGCCAGCAGTTTGGGCACGGGGCGGCAAGAGACCCAGTACTTC. This sequence encodes CASSLGTGRQETQYF.

The rearrangement joins TRBV2 to TRBJ1-5, with no clear D. This CDR3 spans 15 amino acids. Germline CDR1 and CDR2: SNHLY and FYNNEI. With 0 bases removed from V and 4 bases from J, the gap between germline ends came to 10 bases. The CDR3 DNA is TGTGCCAGCAGTGAAGCTGGTCTGGGGAATCAGCCCCAGCATTTT. Translating gives CASSEAGLGNQPQHF.

The chain employs TRBV4-1 and TRBJ1-2; D is undetermined. The V end was cut by 0 bases, the J end by 8 bases, with 16 bases between. Germline loops: CDR1 MGHRA, CDR2 YSYEKL. The length of the CDR3 is 15 residues. CDR3 coding DNA: TGCGCCAGCAGCCAAGATCGATGGGTTTTAGAAGGCTACACCTTC. This codes for CASSQDRWVLEGYTF.

V usage is TRBV11-3 and J usage is TRBJ1-1, with TRBD1 as a possible D gene (6 bases). Looked up from germline, CDR1 is SGHNT and CDR2 is YENEEA. Trimming left V 5 bases short and J 3 bases short, with 13 bases between. CDR3 length: 14 residues. The CDR3 nucleotides read TGTGCCAGCAGCCCAGAACAGGGACACACTGAAGCTTTCTTT. Translation gives CASSPEQGHTEAFF.

The chain couples TRBV5-6 to TRBJ1-4; 8 nucleotides agree with TRBD1. Germline CDR1 is SGHDT and CDR2 is YYEEEE. V dropped 4 bases and J dropped 11; count of bases not matched to a gene: 10. This CDR3 spans 14 amino acids. The CDR3 sequence: CASSQGTGVVKLFF. CDR3 bases: TGTGCCAGCAGCCAAGGGACAGGAGTAGTGAAACTGTTTTTT.

The chain couples TRBV6-6 to TRBJ1-2, with a tentative D call TRBD1 (5 bases). The CDR3 sequence is 13 residues long. V lost 6 bases, J lost 11 bases, and 19 bases lay in between. Per germline, CDR1 MNHNY and CDR2 SVGAGI (reference sequence). The CDR3 is CASSDPTGERYTF. The CDR3 region has the DNA TGTGCCAGCAGCGATCCAACAGGAGAGCGGTACACCTTC.

The gene calls are TRBV7-9 and TRBJ2-7; TRBD1 might be the D (7 bases). This CDR3 spans 13 amino acids. The V gene lost 5 bases and the J gene lost 6 bases, with 14 bases spanning the gap. CDR1 and CDR2 (germline): SEHNR, FQNEAQ (reference sequence). As DNA, the CDR3 is TGTGCCAGCAGCACAAACAGGGGAGGCGAGCAGTACTTC. This gives the protein CASSTNRGGEQYF.

J is TRBJ1-1 and V is TRBV19; D gene unclear. This CDR3 comprises 13 residues. CDR1 and CDR2 (germline): LNHDA, SQIVND (reference sequence). V was clipped by 3 bases and J by 2 bases, with 7 bases between them. The CDR3 region has the DNA TGTGCCAGTAGTATCGGAACTAACACTGAAGCTTTCTTT. Translation gives CASSIGTNTEAFF.

The rearrangement joins TRBV4-3 to TRBJ1-1, with 11 bases that match TRBD1. V was clipped by 7 bases and J by 5 bases; unmatched bases: 12. Germline CDR1 and CDR2: LGHNA and YSLEER. The CDR3 is 16 amino acids. CDR3 bases: TGCGCCAGCACCGCGAGTGGACAGGGGGCGCGAACTGAAGCTTTCTTT. It encodes CASTASGQGARTEAFF.